This T cell receptor beta chain was sequenced for a study of beta chain features in type 1 diabetes. Overall study context: Patients shared similar age, gender and cell yields with healthy donors.

In regard to this clone: The antigen is unknown.

Findings of the study overall: Insertion counts at VDJ junctions were lower in type 1 diabetes patients, who also showed more deletions there. It was possible that PCR favored shorter templates, equally so in patients and controls.

The sequenced template was cDNA made from the entire isolated RNA. Clones were sequenced by immunoSEQ multiplex PCR, and TCRdb holds only the in-frame ones, with some missing. The table includes hundreds of thousands of clones, 15% to 19% detected once. This receptor was identified in a man aged 18-30 years in good health. The specimen was naive CD4+ T cells from blood.

CDR3 DNA: TGTGCCAGCAGCTTGGGGCAGGGGATCACCGGGGAGCTGTTTTTT. This sequence encodes CASSLGQGITGELFF. The gene calls are TRBV5-6 and TRBJ2-2, with a tentative D call TRBD1 (6 bases). The V gene's germline CDR1 is SGHDT and CDR2 YYEEEE. Trimming pared 0 bases from V and 4 bases from J, leaving 10 bases between. The CDR3 is made up of 15 amino acids.